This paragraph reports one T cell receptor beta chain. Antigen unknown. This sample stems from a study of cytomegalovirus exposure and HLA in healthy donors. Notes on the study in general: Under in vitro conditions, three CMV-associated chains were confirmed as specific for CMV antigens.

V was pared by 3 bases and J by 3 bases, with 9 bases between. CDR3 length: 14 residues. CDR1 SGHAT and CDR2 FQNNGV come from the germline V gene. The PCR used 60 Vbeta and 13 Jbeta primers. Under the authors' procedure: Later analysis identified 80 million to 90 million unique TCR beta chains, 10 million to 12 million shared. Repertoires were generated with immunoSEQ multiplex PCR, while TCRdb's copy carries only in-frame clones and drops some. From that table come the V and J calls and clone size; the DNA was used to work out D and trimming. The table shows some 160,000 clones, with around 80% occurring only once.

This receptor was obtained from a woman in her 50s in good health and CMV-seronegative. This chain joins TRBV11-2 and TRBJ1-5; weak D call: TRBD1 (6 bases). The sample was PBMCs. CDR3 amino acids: CASSLDRYNQPQHF. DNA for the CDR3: TGTGCCAGCAGCTTGGACAGATACAATCAGCCCCAGCATTTT.